This T cell receptor beta chain originates from a study of blood T cell repertoires in COVID-19 (dated by TCRdb to about 2020). Regarding the study in general: The collaborator samples originated in the United States, Italy and Spain and spanned the acute and convalescent phases of COVID-19. The material from the prospective study consisted of cDNA or gDNA derived from T cells, B-cell-depleted T cells, or PBMCs. Deeply sampled blood TCRbeta repertoires from subjects exposed to, actively infected with, or recovered from COVID-19 were included in the dataset. The repertoires were made available in a free public database intended to serve as a resource for research on the immune response to SARS-CoV-2. Samples came from the ongoing ImmuneRACE study (first 160 participants) plus 1,254 subjects from 6 global collaborators. Sample metadata almost always included a de-identified subject ID, COVID-19 status, age in years and sex. HLA class I and class II types, where available, came from metadata supplied by the sample provider rather than from assay-based typing.

TCRbeta CDR3 regions were amplified from genomic DNA using the immunoSEQ Assay, a bias-controlled multiplex PCR. In the source study's methods: Within the assay, amplification of reference gene primers was used to estimate how many nucleated cells each sample contained. To quantify the absolute abundance of each unique TCRbeta CDR3 rearrangement, sequence reads were collapsed and filtered. For each sample, productive Simpson clonality was calculated as the square root of Simpson's diversity index over productive rearrangements. TCRdb obtained this table from immuneACCESS and retained in-frame rearrangements with V and J assigned. These tables miss some clones; where compared with another copy, unresolved V genes account for less than half of the shortfall, and the remainder is unexplained. V and J calls plus clone size are reproduced from that table; the DNA served to infer D and trimming. The sample table holds about 180,000 clones, of which about 89% were seen once. The ten largest account for approximately 2.1% of the sample.

Samples from volunteer blood donors who had recovered from COVID-19 were contributed by a second Seattle source. Each collaborating institution followed its own protocols to collect whole blood in K2EDTA tubes. For TCRbeta analysis, collaborator samples were shipped as frozen whole blood, as isolated PBMCs, or as DNA extracted from either sample type. About this clone: No cognate antigen has been identified for it. Base qualities were left out, and no much larger clone turns up one base away.

CDR1 and CDR2 are read off the germline V gene as SGHNT and YENEEA. Unmatched junction bases come to 6, with V trimmed by 3 bases and J by 9 bases. Spanning cysteine to phenylalanine, the CDR3 consists of 14 amino acids. Only the CDR3 DNA is retained, 42 bases long and in frame from the first base. The full study reports these points: The quantity of clinical and demographic metadata differed by source and by participant and was supplied without curation.

The sequence came from a man aged 18 to 29 who had recovered from COVID-19. Sequenced sample: peripheral blood. Recombination connected TRBV11-3 to TRBJ2-1, with 9 central nucleotides matching TRBD2. The DNA reads as follows: TGTGCCAGCAGCTTGCCGGGTAGCGGGGGTGAGCAGTTCTTC. Protein translation: CASSLPGSGGEQFF. Beyond the CDR3, the reference TRBV11-3 and TRBJ2-1 genes provide the residues; the full variable domain reads: EAGVVQSPRYKIIEKKQPVAFWCNPISGHNTLYWYLQNLGQGPELLIRYENEEAVDDSQLPKDRFSAERLKGVDSTLKIQPAELGDSAVYLCASSLPGSGGEQFFGPGTRLTVL.